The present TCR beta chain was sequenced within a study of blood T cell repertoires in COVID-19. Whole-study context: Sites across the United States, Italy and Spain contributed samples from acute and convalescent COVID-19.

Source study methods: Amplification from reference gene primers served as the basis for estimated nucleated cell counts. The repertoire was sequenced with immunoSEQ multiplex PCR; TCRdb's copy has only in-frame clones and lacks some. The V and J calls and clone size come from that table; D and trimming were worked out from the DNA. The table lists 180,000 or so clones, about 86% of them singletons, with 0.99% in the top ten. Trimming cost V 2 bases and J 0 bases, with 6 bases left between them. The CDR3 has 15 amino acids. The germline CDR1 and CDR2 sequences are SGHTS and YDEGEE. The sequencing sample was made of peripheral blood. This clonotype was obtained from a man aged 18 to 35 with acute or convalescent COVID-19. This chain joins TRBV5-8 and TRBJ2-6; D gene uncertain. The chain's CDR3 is CASSLASSGANVLTF. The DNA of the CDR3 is TGTGCCAGCAGCTTAGCTAGCTCTGGGGCCAACGTCCTGACTTTC.